This TCR beta chain was found in a study of blood T cell repertoires in COVID-19. The wider study: Samples came from the United States, Italy and Spain, spanning acute and convalescent COVID-19. PBMCs, B-cell-depleted T cells, or T cells were the source of the cDNA or gDNA that made up the material.

In terms of age and location, participants ranged from roughly 18 to 100 years and lived in about two dozen US areas. Germline V gene sequence: CDR1 KGHDR, CDR2 SFDVKD. This CDR3 is 10 amino acids long. Trimming removed 6 bases from V and 9 bases from J, with 8 bases in between. In the source study's methods: By means of reference gene primer amplification, nucleated cell counts were estimated. Using immunoSEQ multiplex PCR, the repertoire was profiled, and TCRdb retains in-frame clones only, with some absent. The DNA gave D and trimming, while V, J and clone size come from that table. The table has around 140,000 clones, about nine tenths seen once.

Source material: PBMCs or T cells enriched from blood (not recorded which). The chain uses TRBV24-1 and TRBJ2-7; D may be TRBD2 (6 bases). The sequence came from a man between 60 and 75 years old who had recovered from COVID-19. The CDR3 spells CATSPEGQYF. The CDR3 DNA reads as TGTGCCACCAGTCCGGAGGGGCAGTACTTC.